This T cell receptor beta chain came from a study of cytomegalovirus exposure and HLA in healthy donors. Healthy donors of bone marrow made up the group. For this clone: Antigen specificity is unknown.

With 60 Vbeta and 13 Jbeta primers, the PCR was carried out. Only in-frame clones appear in the TCRdb table, and some are missing; sequencing was by immunoSEQ multiplex PCR. The table has about 130,000 clones, roughly 70% seen once; the top ten hold 3.5% to 4.5%. Per the germline V gene, CDR1 is PRHDT and CDR2 is FYEKMQ (reference sequence). Trimming cost V 2 bases and J 3 bases; bases outside gene matches: 5. The CDR3 is 16 residues long. Overall study findings and caveats: Of the V segments, some could not be distinguished, including TRBV6-2 and TRBV6-3, and were excluded.

The sequencing input was PBMCs. The clonotype was recovered from a man aged 35 to 55 in good health and CMV-seropositive. V usage is TRBV13 and J usage is TRBJ2-1; 9 nucleotides match TRBD2. The CDR3 DNA follows: TGTGCCAGCAGCTTATTTAGCGGGAGTGGCTACAATGAGCAGTTCTTC. Protein sequence: CASSLFSGSGYNEQFF.